The 13 T cell receptor beta chains below come from one sample, sequenced in a study of graft-versus-host responses after intestinal transplantation. The method was immunoSEQ multiplex PCR; TCRdb's version includes in-frame clones alone and lacks a portion of them. The table includes about 97,000 clones, 75% to 95% detected once. The sample was PBMCs, taken about 450 days after intestinal transplant. The receptors stem from a human patient who received an intestinal transplant, so some T cells may come from the graft donor.

The chain carries TRBV5-6 and TRBJ2-5, with 13 positions matching TRBD2. In germline, CDR1 is SGHDT, CDR2 YYEEEE. With V trimmed by 4 bases and J by 7 bases, 4 bases remained unmatched. The CDR3 spans 14 residues. This CDR3 reads CASSPRTSGGTQYF. The CDR3 DNA is TGTGCCAGCAGCCCCCGGACTAGCGGGGGGACCCAGTACTTC.

The rearrangement joins TRBV27 to TRBJ2-1; perhaps TRBD2 as D (6 bases). CDR1 and CDR2 (germline): MNHEY, SMNVEV (reference sequence). V lost 0 bases and J 0 bases, leaving 12 bases between the germline ends. This CDR3 spans 17 amino acids. The CDR3 loop is CASSLSIVAASYNEQFF. The CDR3 bases are TGTGCCAGCAGTTTATCGATCGTAGCGGCCTCCTACAATGAGCAGTTCTTC.

This chain connects TRBV10-3 to TRBJ2-7, with TRBD2 matching over 15 bases. Germline-derived CDR1 and CDR2 are ENHRY and SYGVKD. The junction had 7 bases not matched to a gene; V was cut back by 10 bases and J by 0 bases. CDR3 length: 16 residues. CDR3 region: CATQGTSGGFSYEQYF. CDR3 DNA sequence: TGTGCCACCCAGGGGACTAGCGGGGGGTTCTCCTACGAGCAGTACTTC.

This chain uses TRBV18 with TRBJ1-1, with 8 bases fitting TRBD1. CDR3 size: 13 residues. Germline trimming cut 5 bases from V and 10 bases from J; bases unmatched to any gene: 9. The germline V gene encodes CDR1 KGHSH and CDR2 LQKENI. The CDR3, as DNA: TGTGCCAGCTCAGCGACAGGGGAGCCAGCAGCTTTCTTT. It specifies CASSATGEPAAFF.

In DNA form, the CDR3 reads TGTGCCAGCAGCTTGATAGGGGGCGTGAGTGAGCAGTTCTTC. Translated: CASSLIGGVSEQFF. The genes are TRBV5-6 and TRBJ2-1, with 7 bases identical to TRBD1. Germline V gives CDR1 SGHDT, CDR2 YYEEEE. Trimming took 1 base from V and 9 from J; bases not matched to a gene: 7. The CDR3 sequence is 14 residues long.

The V call is TRBV7-2, the J call TRBJ2-7; TRBD2 matches 8 bases. The CDR3 consists of 17 residues. V dropped 0 bases and J dropped 2; count of bases not matched to a gene: 9. Germline V gene lookup returns CDR1 SGHTA and CDR2 FQGNSA. The CDR3 DNA sequence: TGTGCCAGCAGCTTAGCGGGTGTGGCGGGGGGCCCCTACGAGCAGTACTTC. Translated: CASSLAGVAGGPYEQYF.

The rearrangement uses TRBV9 and TRBJ2-5; D may be TRBD1 (5 bases). The V end lost 3 bases, the J end lost 1 base, and 7 bases lay between the germline ends. Germline CDR1 and CDR2: SGDLS and YYNGEE. The CDR3 covers 13 residues. CDR3 DNA: TGTGCCAGCAGCGCAGGGCCCCAAGAGACCCAGTACTTC. It is translated as CASSAGPQETQYF. Variable domain in full (rest from reference TRBV9 and TRBJ2-5): DSGVTQTPKHLITATGQRVTLRCSPRSGDLSVYWYQQSLDQGLQFLIQYYNGEERAKGNILERFSAQQFPDLHSELNLSSLELGDSALYFCASSAGPQETQYFGPGTRLLVL.

The chain has TRBV13 and TRBJ2-7, with TRBD2 matching 11 bases. V shed 3 bases, J shed 3 bases, and the junction held 7 bases outside the gene matches. Per germline, CDR1 PRHDT and CDR2 FYEKMQ (reference sequence). CDR3 length: 16 amino acids. The CDR3 reads CASSFSGGGSRYEQYF. The CDR3 nucleotides are TGTGCCAGCAGCTTTAGCGGGGGGGGGTCCCGCTACGAGCAGTACTTC.

V and J are TRBV6-5 and TRBJ2-3; D gene unclear. V lost 5 bases and J lost 0, with 0 bases in between. Germline-derived CDR1 and CDR2 are MNHEY and SVGAGI. The CDR3 runs 11 residues. For the CDR3, the DNA is TGTGCCAGCAGTAGCACAGATACGCAGTATTTT. It is translated as CASSSTDTQYF.

The chain employs TRBV5-1 and TRBJ1-1; a possible D gene is TRBD1 (6 bases). The CDR3 sequence is 15 residues long. With 4 bases removed from V and 1 base from J, the gap between germline ends came to 14 bases. The germline CDR1 and CDR2 sequences are SGHRS and YFSETQ. DNA for the CDR3: TGCGCCAGCAGCCCCCGGGGGCTCTCGAACACTGAAGCTTTCTTT. It translates to CASSPRGLSNTEAFF. Looking up the rest from reference TRBV5-1 and TRBJ1-1 gives the full variable domain: KAGVTQTPRYLIKTRGQQVTLSCSPISGHRSVSWYQQTPGQGLQFLFEYFSETQRNKGNFPGRFSGRQFSNSRSEMNVSTLELGDSALYLCASSPRGLSNTEAFFGQGTRLTVV.

This clone has only one observation. The chain recombines TRBV6-5 with TRBJ2-7; unclear D gene. The CDR3 is 13 amino acids. Germline V CDR1 and CDR2: MNHEY, SVGAGI. Trimming stripped 2 bases from V and 2 bases from J, with 7 bases between. CDR3 DNA: TGTGCCAGCAGTTACGCCCCAACCTACGAGCAGTACTTC. This sequence encodes CASSYAPTYEQYF.

This rearrangement joins TRBV6-4 to TRBJ2-2, with D hard to call. Trimming left V 4 bases short and J 1 base short, with 10 bases between. The CDR3 contains 15 residues. Germline V gives CDR1 MRHNA, CDR2 SNTAGT. For the CDR3, the DNA is TGTGCCAGCAGTGGTGGTGTAGGGAACACCGGGGAGCTGTTTTTT. It encodes CASSGGVGNTGELFF.

This clone was seen a single time. The CDR3 DNA reads TGTGCCAGCATATGGGAGTGGGGCACTGAAGCTTTCTTT. Translating it yields CASIWEWGTEAFF. The genes are TRBV6-6 and TRBJ1-1; D uncertain. The V end lost 7 bases, the J end lost 4 bases, and 13 bases lay between the germline ends. This CDR3 region has 13 residues. Germline loops: CDR1 MNHNY, CDR2 SVGAGI (reference sequence).